Listed below are T cell receptor beta chains from one sample, sequenced in a study of shared clonotypes between healthy human individuals. Only in-frame clones appear in the TCRdb table, and some are missing; sequencing was by immunoSEQ multiplex PCR. The sample lists a few million clones; approximately 90% were seen once. Material for sequencing was naive CD4+ T cells from PBMCs. These receptors were obtained from a man aged 18 to 29 in good health. Some clones in this sample may be carry-over from other donors' samples. The CDR3 runs from the conserved cysteine through the conserved F or W. A D gene is named only where the DNA matches it firmly. Not all rows give a size; the values are once, few, many and, for expanded clones, a class.

j_call | clone_size | d_call | v_call | cdr3_nt | cdr3_aa
TRBJ2-3 | NA | NA | TRBV9 | TGTGCCAGCAGCCAGGTGGATGAGAGCACAGATACGCAGTATTTT | CASSQVDESTDTQYF
TRBJ1-1 | NA | NA | TRBV14 | TGTGCCAGCAGCCAAGATCGGTACACTGAAGCTTTCTTT | CASSQDRYTEAFF
TRBJ2-6 | NA | NA | TRBV2 | TGTGCCAGCAGTCTGCAGACAAGTGCCGGGGCCAACGTCCTGACTTTC | CASSLQTSAGANVLTF
TRBJ1-1 | NA | NA | TRBV28 | TGTGCCAGCAGTTTCTGGAGGAAAACCCCAAAAAACACTGAAGCTTTCTTT | CASSFWRKTPKNTEAFF
TRBJ2-1 | NA | TRBD2 | TRBV2 | TGTGCCAGCAGTGCGGAAGCGGGAGGATTCAATGAGCAGTTCTTC | CASSAEAGGFNEQFF
TRBJ2-2 | NA | NA | TRBV5-6 | TGTGCCAGCAGCTTGGTTGCAGGCACGAAGGTAGGGGAGCTGTTTTTT | CASSLVAGTKVGELFF
TRBJ1-6 | NA | NA | TRBV30 | TGTGCCTGGAGCCCGCGCCGGGGGATAGGTTCACCCCTCCACTTT | CAWSPRRGIGSPLHF
TRBJ2-5 | NA | TRBD1 | TRBV5-1 | TGCGCCAGCAGCTTCCGGACAGGGGAAGAGACCCAGTACTTC | CASSFRTGEETQYF
TRBJ2-2 | NA | NA | TRBV21-1 | TGTGCCAGCAGCTCCCCCTTAAGGGACAGTAACACCGGGGAGCTGTTTTTT | CASSSPLRDSNTGELFF
TRBJ1-1 | NA | NA | TRBV29-1 | TGCAGCGCCTCAACAGGGAACACTGAAGCTTTCTTT | CSASTGNTEAFF
TRBJ2-7 | once | TRBD2 | TRBV29-1 | TGCAGCGTAGCGACTAGCGGGGCCTACGAGCAGTACTTC | CSVATSGAYEQYF
TRBJ2-2 | NA | NA | TRBV11-3 | TGTGCCAGCAGCTTAGGTTTTTGGGGAACTGGAACCAACACCGGGGAGCTGTTTTTT | CASSLGFWGTGTNTGELFF
TRBJ2-2 | NA | NA | TRBV7-9 | TGTGCCAGCAGCTTAGTTGAGGCGATCGACACCGGGGAGCTGTTTTTT | CASSLVEAIDTGELFF
TRBJ1-1 | once | NA | TRBV25-1 | TGTGCCAGCAGTGACCCCCCCAACGCTGAAGCTTTCTTT | CASSDPPNAEAFF
TRBJ1-5 | NA | NA | TRBV1 | TGCACCAGCAGCCAGGCCGTTTTGGTAAATCAGCCCCAGCATTTT | CTSSQAVLVNQPQHF
TRBJ1-2 | NA | NA | TRBV7-3 | TGTGCCAGCAGCCCCGACAGTAACTATGGCTACACCTTC | CASSPDSNYGYTF
TRBJ1-2 | NA | NA | TRBV30 | TGTGCCTGGAGTACCGGAGCCAACTATGGCTACACCTTC | CAWSTGANYGYTF
TRBJ1-5 | NA | NA | TRBV19 | TGTGCCAGTAGTATCGGGGGATCTAGCAATCAGCCCCAGCATTTT | CASSIGGSSNQPQHF